This T cell receptor beta chain was observed in a study of a mutant IDH1 vaccine in newly diagnosed glioma. This CDR3 comprises 15 residues. Looked up from germline, CDR1 is SGHDT and CDR2 is YYEEEE. V lost 4 bases to trimming and J lost 0 bases, with 11 bases between them. Only a few counts were recorded for this clone. The target antigen is unknown. Time point reported: week 5, during vaccination. Every single dose of the vaccine, 300 ug of mutant IDH1 20-mer peptide, came with topical imiquimod. Clones were sequenced by immunoSEQ multiplex PCR, and TCRdb holds only the in-frame ones, with some missing. The data show around 56,000 clones, approximately 79% seen once.

Sequenced here: PBMCs, sampled from a glioma patient whose treatment included an IDH1 peptide vaccine. The clonotype originates from a woman under 30 with glioma. Some clones in this sample may be carry-over from other donors' samples. This chain uses TRBV5-6 with TRBJ1-5; D is possibly TRBD1 (5 bases). In DNA, the CDR3 is TGTGCCAGCAGCAGGACAAGGGCTAGCAATCAGCCCCAGCATTTT. Translated, it gives CASSRTRASNQPQHF.